What follows are 27 T cell receptor beta chains derived from one specimen sequenced in a study of blood T cell repertoires in COVID-19. Data came from immunoSEQ multiplex PCR; TCRdb stores just in-frame clones and leaves some out. The table has more than 40,000 clones, about 90% seen once; the top ten hold around 4%. Source material: peripheral blood. These receptors were collected from a man aged 60 to 75 with acute or convalescent COVID-19.

The CDR3 DNA is TGTGCCAGCAGTTACGAAACAGGGACCCCGCTTCCCCATGGCTACACCTTC. Translation gives CASSYETGTPLPHGYTF. This chain connects TRBV6-2 or TRBV6-3 to TRBJ1-2, with a weak D call TRBD1 (6 bases). The ends were cut back, 2 bases at V and 6 bases at J, with 22 bases in the middle. Germline-derived CDR1 and CDR2 are MNHEY and SVGEGT. This CDR3 comprises 17 residues.

This clone came up once. The chain carries TRBV18 and TRBJ1-2, with 8 bases that match TRBD1. The V and J ends lost 3 bases and 2 bases, in that order; junction bases with no gene match: 8. Germline V gene lookup returns CDR1 KGHSH and CDR2 LQKENI. The CDR3 extends over 16 amino acids. In nucleotides, the CDR3 is TGTGCCAGCTCACCCCGAAGAAGGACAGGGAACTATGGCTACACCTTC. Protein product: CASSPRRRTGNYGYTF. The entire variable domain, with the rest obtained from reference TRBV18 and TRBJ1-2, is as follows: NAGVMQNPRHLVRRRGQEARLRCSPMKGHSHVYWYRQLPEEGLKFMVYLQKENIIDESGMPKERFSAEFPKEGPSILRIQQVVRGDSAAYFCASSPRRRTGNYGYTFGSGTRLTVV.

This chain links TRBV9 with TRBJ1-3; D might be TRBD1 (6 bases). The V end was cut by 0 bases, the J end by 0 bases, with 7 bases between. Germline V gives CDR1 SGDLS, CDR2 YYNGEE. The CDR3 has 15 amino acids. The CDR3 DNA is TGTGCCAGCAGCGTAGGGACAGCCTCTGGAAACACCATATATTTT. Its translation is CASSVGTASGNTIYF.

The chain combines TRBV7-6 with TRBJ2-3; 8 bases map to TRBD2. The V and J ends lost 4 bases and 2 bases, in that order; junction bases with no gene match: 11. Germline V gene lookup returns CDR1 SGHVS and CDR2 FNYEAQ. The CDR3 has 17 amino acids. DNA of the CDR3: TGTGCCAGCAGCTCCTGGCCCGAGCGGGGGCCCACAGATACGCAGTATTTT. Its protein is CASSSWPERGPTDTQYF. The whole variable domain, filled in from reference TRBV7-6 and TRBJ2-3, reads GAGVSQSPRYKVTKRGQDVALRCDPISGHVSLYWYRQALGQGPEFLTYFNYEAQQDKSGLPNDRFSAERPEGSISTLTIQRTEQRDSAMYRCASSSWPERGPTDTQYFGPGTRLTVL.

The rearrangement uses TRBV29-1 and TRBJ2-3, with no clear D. CDR3 length equals 13 residues. From germline, CDR1 is SQVTM and CDR2 ANQGSEA. Between the trimmed V and J ends, which lost 2 bases and 2 bases, there was a span of 8 bases. CDR3 bases: TGCAGCGTTGAACCCTTTGTCACAGATACGCAGTATTTT. Its protein product is CSVEPFVTDTQYF.

This clone was counted once. The rearrangement links TRBV3-1 (or the pseudogene TRBV3-2) to TRBJ2-6, with 8 bases fitting TRBD1. CDR1 LGHDT and CDR2 YNNKEL come from the germline V gene (reference sequence). This CDR3 spans 18 amino acids. V trimming: 2 bases; J trimming: 3 bases; junction bases outside the gene matches: 9. CDR3 loop: CASSQQQGAVGGANVLTF. In nucleotides, the CDR3 is TGTGCCAGCAGCCAACAGCAGGGGGCGGTCGGTGGGGCCAACGTCCTGACTTTC.

The CDR3 loop is CSVELDRGITGELFF. CDR3 nucleotides: TGCAGCGTTGAGTTGGACAGGGGAATCACCGGGGAGCTGTTTTTT. V usage is TRBV29-1 and J usage is TRBJ2-2; 9 bases are a match to TRBD1. V shed 3 bases, J shed 4 bases, and the junction held 6 bases outside the gene matches. The CDR3 totals 15 residues. CDR1 and CDR2 (germline): SQVTM, ANQGSEA.

The chain joins TRBV9 to TRBJ1-2; D gene uncertain. Trimming left V 0 bases short and J 5 bases short, with 14 bases between. This CDR3 has 15 amino acids. CDR1 and CDR2 from the germline V gene are SGDLS and YYNGEE. The CDR3 reads CASSVVDSPEYGYTF. The DNA for the CDR3 is TGTGCCAGCAGCGTAGTAGACTCGCCCGAATATGGCTACACCTTC.

This rearrangement joins TRBV28 to TRBJ1-2, with 9 positions matching TRBD1. V was pared by 5 bases and J by 4 bases, with 8 bases of the junction left unmatched. Germline-derived CDR1 and CDR2 are MDHEN and SYDVKM. CDR3 length equals 15 residues. The CDR3 sequence: CASSPGTGLSYGYTF. As DNA, the CDR3 is TGTGCCAGCAGTCCCGGGACAGGGTTGTCCTATGGCTACACCTTC.

This clone appeared a few times. This sample also contains other DNA sequences that code for the same CDR3. J is TRBJ2-7 and V is TRBV18; no firm D call. Trimming took 3 bases from V and 0 from J, leaving 3 bases between them. The germline V gene has CDR1 KGHSH and CDR2 LQKENI. There are 12 residues in the CDR3. CDR3 in amino acids: CASSPSSYEQYF. The CDR3 DNA reads as TGTGCCAGCTCACCTAGCTCCTACGAGCAGTACTTC.

The chain links TRBV4-3 to TRBJ1-1; TRBD1 might be the D (5 bases). Germline values: CDR1 LGHNA, CDR2 YSLEER. The CDR3 has 13 amino acids. V gave up 3 bases and J gave up 1 base, with 6 bases separating them. DNA of the CDR3: TGCGCCAGCAGCCAGGGGGGGAACACTGAAGCTTTCTTT. It encodes CASSQGGNTEAFF.

The rearrangement joins TRBV28 to TRBJ1-2; 8 nucleotides agree with TRBD1. V gave up 6 bases and J gave up 5 bases; unmatched junction bases: 14. Germline values: CDR1 MDHEN, CDR2 SYDVKM. This CDR3 region has 16 residues. The CDR3 DNA sequence: TGTGCCAGCAGACCGTCACAAGGACAGGGAGGGTATGGCTACACCTTC. Translation gives CASRPSQGQGGYGYTF.

The chain recombines TRBV14 with TRBJ2-3; a weak D match, TRBD2 (5 bases). The V and J ends lost 1 base and 2 bases respectively, with 19 bases between them. Looked up from germline, CDR1 is SGHDN and CDR2 is FVKESK. The CDR3 length is 18 residues. The CDR3 is CASSQVLSSGDNTDTQYF. DNA of the CDR3: TGTGCCAGCAGCCAAGTACTAAGCTCCGGGGATAACACAGATACGCAGTATTTT.

The chain carries TRBV2 and TRBJ1-1, with D possibly TRBD1 on 6 matching bases. V dropped 6 bases and J dropped 1 base, with 12 bases sitting between them. From germline, CDR1 is SNHLY and CDR2 FYNNEI. CDR3 size: 14 residues. In DNA, the CDR3 is TGTGCCAGCAGGGAACAGGGCTCGAACACTGAAGCTTTCTTT. Translated, it gives CASREQGSNTEAFF.

The chain is built from TRBV6-2 or TRBV6-3 and TRBJ1-2, with 7 bases that match TRBD1. There are 12 residues in the CDR3. V lost 5 bases to trimming and J lost 7 bases; unmatched junction nucleotides: 4. CDR1 and CDR2 from the germline V gene are MNHEY and SVGEGT. CDR3 DNA: TGTGCCAGCAGTAACACAGGGGCTGGCTACACCTTC. Residues: CASSNTGAGYTF.

The V and J genes are TRBV3-1 (or the pseudogene TRBV3-2) and TRBJ1-4; possibly TRBD1 for D (5 bases). CDR1 and CDR2 (germline): LGHDT, YNNKEL (reference sequence). Trimming took 0 bases from V and 2 from J, leaving 13 bases between them. The CDR3 totals 17 residues. The CDR3 protein is CASSQEGLIVTNEKLFF. The CDR3 DNA sequence: TGTGCCAGCAGCCAAGAGGGGCTTATTGTTACTAATGAAAAACTGTTTTTT.

The chain employs TRBV6-2 or TRBV6-3 and TRBJ2-5; D is perhaps TRBD1 (6 bases). The CDR3 is 13 amino acids. Trimming left V 5 bases short and J 5 bases short, with 12 bases between. Germline CDR1 MNHEY, CDR2 SVGEGT. The CDR3 sequence: CASSLQGIETQYF. As DNA, the CDR3 is TGTGCCAGCAGTCTGCAGGGGATTGAGACCCAGTACTTC.

The chain has TRBV10-1 and TRBJ1-1; D not resolved. This CDR3 spans 13 amino acids. The germline V and J ends were trimmed by 3 bases and 11 bases, with 16 bases remaining between them. Germline V CDR1 and CDR2: WNHNN, SYGVQD (reference sequence). CDR3 in amino acids: CASSEELPTGAFF. DNA for the CDR3: TGCGCCAGCAGTGAAGAACTCCCGACGGGGGCTTTCTTT.

The chain uses TRBV3-1 (or the pseudogene TRBV3-2) and TRBJ1-5; unclear D gene. The CDR3 is 13 residues long. V was pared by 0 bases and J by 7 bases, with 7 bases between. Germline V gene data show CDR1 as LGHDT and CDR2 as YNNKEL (reference sequence). CDR3 protein: CASSQDIGQPQHF. The CDR3 DNA follows: TGTGCCAGCAGCCAAGATATTGGCCAGCCCCAGCATTTT.

This clone was counted once. The rearrangement uses TRBV2 and TRBJ1-1; D is unresolved. Between the trimmed V and J ends, which lost 7 bases and 1 base, there was a span of 10 bases. Germline V CDR1 and CDR2: SNHLY, FYNNEI. This CDR3 spans 13 amino acids. The CDR3, as DNA: TGTGCCAGCAAGAGGTCGGGGAACACTGAAGCTTTCTTT. This translates into CASKRSGNTEAFF.

The chain has TRBV4-3 and TRBJ2-7; 7 positions match TRBD1. With 3 bases clipped from V and 8 bases from J, the junction kept 4 bases outside the gene matches. CDR3 length: 12 residues. In germline, CDR1 is LGHNA, CDR2 YSLEER. DNA of the CDR3: TGCGCCAGCAGCCAGGACAGGTCCAAGCAGTACTTC. Amino acid sequence: CASSQDRSKQYF.

This chain connects TRBV4-2 to TRBJ1-2; weak D call: TRBD1 (6 bases). The V end lost 2 bases, the J end lost 4 bases, and 11 bases lay between the germline ends. The germline gives CDR1 LGHNA, CDR2 YNFKEQ. This CDR3 comprises 14 residues. The CDR3: CASSQPDSLYGYTF. The CDR3 DNA reads TGTGCCAGCAGCCAACCGGACAGCCTCTATGGCTACACCTTC.

The V gene is TRBV7-2, the J gene TRBJ1-5; D is perhaps TRBD1 (5 bases). Germline V gene lookup returns CDR1 SGHTA and CDR2 FQGNSA. The CDR3 is 14 residues long. V was trimmed by 5 bases and J by 3 bases, leaving 11 bases between them. The CDR3 nucleotides are TGTGCCAGCAGCGCACAGGTTACCAATCAGCCCCAGCATTTT. This encodes CASSAQVTNQPQHF.

V is TRBV7-9 and J is TRBJ1-1; no clear D. The V end lost 2 bases, the J end lost 0 bases, and 4 bases lay between the germline ends. Germline values: CDR1 SEHNR, CDR2 FQNEAQ (reference sequence). This CDR3 region has 13 residues. CDR3 protein: CASSLIVNTEAFF. CDR3 nucleotides: TGTGCCAGCAGCTTAATAGTGAACACTGAAGCTTTCTTT.

This rearrangement joins TRBV27 to TRBJ1-2; possible D gene TRBD1, 5 bases. This CDR3 spans 13 amino acids. V lost 6 bases, J lost 4 bases, and 12 bases lay in between. Germline values: CDR1 MNHEY, CDR2 SMNVEV (reference sequence). The chain's CDR3 is CASRYQGSYGYTF. The CDR3 DNA sequence: TGTGCCAGCAGATATCAGGGTTCCTATGGCTACACCTTC.

A few counts support this clone. The V gene is TRBV19, the J gene TRBJ2-1; 7 bases map to TRBD2. The germline V gene has CDR1 LNHDA and CDR2 SQIVND (reference sequence). Trimming took 5 bases from V and 5 from J; bases not matched to a gene: 12. There are 16 residues in the CDR3. The CDR3 region has the DNA TGTGCCAGTAGTTCCATAGAGGGAGGGGTAAACAATGAGCAGTTCTTC. It translates to CASSSIEGGVNNEQFF.

The rearrangement uses TRBV6-2 or TRBV6-3 and TRBJ2-7; perhaps TRBD2 as D (6 bases). V was pared by 3 bases and J by 2 bases, with 17 bases between. The germline CDR1 and CDR2 sequences are MNHEY and SVGEGT. The CDR3 contains 16 residues. CDR3 in DNA: TGTGCCAGCAGTTATAAAGAAGGGACTCTACCCTACGAGCAGTACTTC. This translates into CASSYKEGTLPYEQYF.